The entry below describes one TCR beta chain. Losses at the gene ends were 7 bases for V and 1 base for J; bases not matched to a gene: 8. CDR1 SQVTM and CDR2 ANQGSEA come from the germline V gene. This CDR3 comprises 14 residues. This entry comes from a study of blood T cells in healthy people across ages. Overall study context: Template switching recovered approximately one barcoded beta molecule for every two T cells.

Each donor supplied around 10 milliliters of peripheral blood. At least 6.5 million PBMCs were isolated per sample. The second PCR ran roughly 6 to 12 cycles with a sample-barcoded 5' primer and J-beta primers. There were at least 2.5 million CDR3-containing paired-end reads obtained from each sample. One entry per CDR3 protein, called by TCRdb with MiXCR from the 5' RACE reads. The sample holds over 1,500,000 distinct CDR3 sequences, around half seen once. This chain uses TRBV29-1 with TRBJ2-3; 7 nucleotides align to TRBD2. This receptor was obtained from a woman in her thirties or forties in good health. Sequencing used blood. The CDR3 sequence is CSGTSGDRTDTQYF. CDR3 DNA sequence: TGCAGCGGGACAAGCGGGGATCGCACAGATACGCAGTATTTT.